Each of the 32 T cell receptor beta chains below was sequenced from the same sample in a study of CD4+ T cells in melanoma. Repertoires were generated with immunoSEQ multiplex PCR, while TCRdb's copy carries only in-frame clones and drops some. The sample lists 15,000 to 20,000 clones, 83% occurring once. The sample consisted of cells from a culture (not recorded whether cultured in vitro). The receptors derive from a human donor with melanoma.

This clone was seen just once. This chain uses TRBV5-4 with TRBJ2-1; D not resolved. V was pared by 7 bases and J by 4 bases, with 15 bases between. CDR1 SGHNT and CDR2 YYREEE come from the germline V gene (reference sequence). The CDR3 is made up of 14 amino acids. Here the CDR3 DNA reads TGTGCCAGCGGGCCAGAGCTGTTATACAATGAGCAGTTCTTC. Translation gives CASGPELLYNEQFF.

This chain's CDR3 is CASSVIPSGRGGGTDTQYF. The CDR3 coding sequence is TGTGCCAGCAGCGTAATCCCCTCGGGGAGGGGCGGCGGCACAGATACGCAGTATTTT. The chain carries TRBV9 and TRBJ2-3, with 7 bases fitting TRBD2. The CDR3 is 19 residues long. Trimming at V came to 1 base and at J to 1 base, leaving 15 bases not matched to a gene. Per the germline V gene, CDR1 is SGDLS and CDR2 is YYNGEE.

This sequence joins TRBV18 and TRBJ2-7; 12 nucleotides align to TRBD2. Germline CDR1 is KGHSH and CDR2 is LQKENI. The CDR3 loop spans 17 amino acids. Unmatched junction bases numbered 9, after V lost 4 bases and J lost 2 bases. The CDR3 region has the DNA TGTGCCAGCTCACTTAACTCTGGACTAGCGGGGACCTACGAGCAGTACTTC. It specifies CASSLNSGLAGTYEQYF.

The genes are TRBV4-1 and TRBJ2-7; 8 bases match TRBD2. CDR1 is MGHRA and CDR2 is YSYEKL in the germline V gene. The CDR3 covers 16 residues. The trim removed 2 bases at V and 1 base at J, leaving 7 bases unmatched. For the CDR3, the DNA is TGCGCCAGCAGCCAAATCGGGCGGGGGGCGTCCTACGAGCAGTACTTC. It yields the protein CASSQIGRGASYEQYF.

V and J are TRBV10-2 and TRBJ2-1; 7 bases map to TRBD2. There are 14 residues in the CDR3. Germline loops: CDR1 WSHSY, CDR2 SAAADI. Trimming cost V 4 bases and J 6 bases; bases outside gene matches: 6. The CDR3 reads CASSGWGLSNEQFF. The CDR3 DNA reads TGCGCCAGCAGTGGCTGGGGACTATCCAATGAGCAGTTCTTC.

A single count supports this clone. The chain couples TRBV9 to TRBJ1-2; D call uncertain. Trimming shortened V by 3 bases and J by 4 bases, and 16 bases separated the two germline ends. The germline V gene has CDR1 SGDLS and CDR2 YYNGEE. The CDR3 totals 15 residues. CDR3 sequence: CASSALGTGVYGYTF. CDR3 coding DNA: TGTGCCAGCAGCGCCCTAGGTACCGGGGTCTATGGCTACACCTTC. Full variable domain (missing parts from reference TRBV9 and TRBJ1-2): DSGVTQTPKHLITATGQRVTLRCSPRSGDLSVYWYQQSLDQGLQFLIQYYNGEERAKGNILERFSAQQFPDLHSELNLSSLELGDSALYFCASSALGTGVYGYTFGSGTRLTVV.

V gene TRBV5-1 combines with J gene TRBJ1-5; TRBD1 matches 7 bases. With 4 bases clipped from V and 1 base from J, the junction kept 5 bases outside the gene matches. Germline CDR1 reads SGHRS; CDR2 reads YFSETQ. The CDR3 is 15 residues long. The DNA for the CDR3 is TGCGCCAGCAGCCTACAGGGGTTGAGCAATCAGCCCCAGCATTTT. Amino acid sequence: CASSLQGLSNQPQHF.

J is TRBJ1-1 and V is TRBV6-4; possibly TRBD1 for D (5 bases). Germline V gene sequence: CDR1 MRHNA, CDR2 SNTAGT. V dropped 6 bases and J dropped 1 base, with 9 bases sitting between them. The CDR3 consists of 13 residues. The CDR3 DNA is TGTGCCAGCAGACGGACACAGAACACTGAAGCTTTCTTT. Protein product: CASRRTQNTEAFF.

This chain connects TRBV7-8 to TRBJ1-1; no definite D call. Germline V gene sequence: CDR1 SGHVS, CDR2 FQNEAQ. The ends were cut back, 1 base at V and 1 base at J, with 4 bases in the middle. CDR3 length equals 13 residues. CDR3 DNA sequence: TGTGCCAGCAGCTTAGGGCAGAACACTGAAGCTTTCTTT. This sequence encodes CASSLGQNTEAFF.

The chain combines TRBV10-3 with TRBJ1-5; D call uncertain. V shed 11 bases and J shed 5 bases, with 16 bases lying between them. Germline CDR1 is ENHRY and CDR2 is SYGVKD. The CDR3 spans 13 residues. CDR3 bases: TGTGCCGTTGCGGCAGGAACCTATCAGCCCCAGCATTTT. Its translation: CAVAAGTYQPQHF.

The CDR3 coding sequence is TGTGCCAGCAGCTACATCGGGGACCAAGAGACCCAGTACTTC. Translation gives CASSYIGDQETQYF. This chain uses TRBV7-9 with TRBJ2-5; perhaps TRBD2 as D (5 bases). Germline V gene sequence: CDR1 SEHNR, CDR2 FQNEAQ (reference sequence). V lost 4 bases to trimming and J lost 0 bases, with 9 bases between them. The CDR3 sequence is 14 residues long.

The J gene is TRBJ1-3, the V gene TRBV6-1; 7 nucleotides line up with TRBD1. The CDR3 has 15 amino acids. Germline V gene sequence: CDR1 MNHNS, CDR2 SASEGT. V lost 3 bases, J lost 4 bases, and 6 bases stayed unmatched. DNA for the CDR3: TGTGCCAGCAGTGAGAATGGACAGGTCGGAAACACCATATATTTT. Translation gives CASSENGQVGNTIYF.

V usage is TRBV4-1 and J usage is TRBJ2-7; 9 bases line up with TRBD1. V lost 2 bases, J lost 5 bases, and 7 bases stayed unmatched. Germline-derived CDR1 and CDR2 are MGHRA and YSYEKL. The CDR3 loop spans 15 amino acids. The CDR3 sequence is CASSQHGTGSDEQYF. The CDR3 nucleotides are TGCGCCAGCAGCCAACACGGGACAGGGAGCGACGAGCAGTACTTC.

This clone has just one count. J is TRBJ1-3 and V is TRBV10-3, with 7 bases identical to TRBD1. After removal of 6 bases from V and 7 bases from J, the junction contained 6 bases not matched to a gene. This CDR3 contains 13 residues. The germline V gene has CDR1 ENHRY and CDR2 SYGVKD. CDR3 nucleotide sequence: TGTGCCATCAGCCCGGACAGGATTAACACCATATATTTT. Encoded protein: CAISPDRINTIYF.

V is TRBV27 and J is TRBJ1-6; unclear D gene. The V end lost 8 bases, the J end lost 10 bases, and 12 bases lay between the germline ends. CDR1 and CDR2 (germline): MNHEY, SMNVEV (reference sequence). The CDR3 has 12 residues. Here the CDR3 reads CASGDARSPLHF. CDR3 nucleotide sequence: TGTGCCAGCGGAGATGCTCGCTCACCCCTCCACTTT.

The V and J genes are TRBV6-1 and TRBJ2-7, with 7 bases identical to TRBD1. CDR1 is MNHNS and CDR2 is SASEGT in the germline V gene. V trimming: 6 bases; J trimming: 1 base; junction bases outside the gene matches: 6. CDR3 size: 14 residues. The CDR3 is CASSTGDTSYEQYF. Here the CDR3 DNA reads TGTGCCAGCAGCACAGGGGACACATCCTACGAGCAGTACTTC.

The V call is TRBV10-3, the J call TRBJ1-6, with D perhaps TRBD1 (5 bases). Trimming left V 3 bases short and J 9 bases short, with 9 bases between. Per germline, CDR1 ENHRY and CDR2 SYGVKD. CDR3 length: 13 amino acids. The CDR3 DNA is TGTGCCATCAGTGACAGGACACTTTCACCCCTCCACTTT. Translation: CAISDRTLSPLHF.

The chain couples TRBV5-1 to TRBJ2-2, with 10 bases matching TRBD1. J lost 4 bases, V lost 0 bases, and 3 bases had no gene match. Germline assignment: CDR1 SGHRS and CDR2 YFSETQ. CDR3 length: 16 residues. The CDR3 bases are TGCGCCAGCAGCTTGGGACAGGGGGCCAGCACCGGGGAGCTGTTTTTT. Encoded protein: CASSLGQGASTGELFF.

The chain combines TRBV19 with TRBJ1-1, with D unclear. Trimming took 6 bases from V and 0 from J, leaving 14 bases between them. CDR3 length: 15 residues. From germline, CDR1 is LNHDA and CDR2 SQIVND (reference sequence). The CDR3 sequence is CASSRMGLMNTEAFF. In nucleotides, the CDR3 is TGTGCCAGTAGCCGGATGGGCCTAATGAACACTGAAGCTTTCTTT.

This clone is labeled as medium-sized. The rearrangement uses TRBV5-1 and TRBJ2-7; no clear D. Trimming removed 5 bases from V and 1 base from J, with 16 bases in between. The length of the CDR3 is 15 residues. The germline V gene has CDR1 SGHRS and CDR2 YFSETQ. CDR3 DNA sequence: TGCGCCAGCAGATTCGACCGGTATGGGTCCTACGAGCAGTACTTC. Residues: CASRFDRYGSYEQYF. Looking up the rest from reference TRBV5-1 and TRBJ2-7 gives the full variable domain: KAGVTQTPRYLIKTRGQQVTLSCSPISGHRSVSWYQQTPGQGLQFLFEYFSETQRNKGNFPGRFSGRQFSNSRSEMNVSTLELGDSALYLCASRFDRYGSYEQYFGPGTRLTVT.

V gene TRBV30 combines with J gene TRBJ1-3, with unresolved D. This CDR3 has 11 residues. Trimming took 0 bases from V and 8 from J, leaving 5 bases between them. Germline CDR1 GTSNPN, CDR2 SVGIG (reference sequence). The CDR3 nucleotides are TGTGCCTGGAGTGTTAGAGACACCATATATTTT. Translated: CAWSVRDTIYF.

This chain connects TRBV4-1 to TRBJ1-1; a possible D gene is TRBD1 (5 bases). CDR1 MGHRA and CDR2 YSYEKL come from the germline V gene. Deletions cut 8 bases from V and 8 bases from J, with 18 bases between. CDR3 length: 13 amino acids. CDR3 region: CASSRWRGEEAFF. In DNA form, the CDR3 reads TGCGCCAGCTCCCGTTGGAGAGGGGAGGAAGCTTTCTTT.

Only one count was recorded for this clone. V is TRBV7-9 and J is TRBJ1-2; D may be TRBD1 (5 bases). Germline CDR1 reads SEHNR; CDR2 reads FQNEAQ (reference sequence). This CDR3 has 14 residues. The V and J ends lost 3 bases and 5 bases respectively, with 13 bases between them. The CDR3 nucleotides read TGTGCCAGCAGCTTTTCAGGACACCAGTATGGCTACACCTTC. Translating it yields CASSFSGHQYGYTF.

This chain links TRBV5-1 with TRBJ2-5; D ambiguous. V lost 0 bases and J 3 bases, leaving 6 bases between the germline ends. Germline V CDR1 and CDR2: SGHRS, YFSETQ. The CDR3 spans 13 residues. The CDR3 here is CASSLAVEETQYF. The DNA for the CDR3 is TGCGCCAGCAGCTTGGCCGTGGAAGAGACCCAGTACTTC.

This clone appeared a single time. The chain joins TRBV4-1 to TRBJ1-4; 8 bases align to TRBD1. The CDR3 is 15 amino acids. V lost 4 bases to trimming and J lost 6 bases; unmatched junction nucleotides: 7. Germline lookup yields CDR1 MGHRA and CDR2 YSYEKL. The CDR3 protein is CASSPDRGGYEKLFF. CDR3 coding DNA: TGCGCCAGCAGCCCAGACAGGGGCGGGTATGAAAAACTGTTTTTT.

V usage is TRBV29-1 and J usage is TRBJ2-3, with D perhaps given as TRBD1 or TRBD2 (5 bases each). V was clipped by 7 bases and J by 4 bases, with 12 bases between them. There are 12 residues in the CDR3. Germline loops: CDR1 SQVTM, CDR2 ANQGSEA. The CDR3: CSAILGADTQYF. The DNA of the CDR3 is TGCAGCGCCATTCTGGGGGCAGATACGCAGTATTTT.

This clone occurred a few times. This chain links TRBV18 with TRBJ2-7, with 8 bases that match TRBD1. Unmatched junction bases numbered 13, after V lost 6 bases and J lost 3 bases. The CDR3 sequence is 16 residues long. Germline CDR1 reads KGHSH; CDR2 reads LQKENI. The CDR3 DNA reads as TGTGCCAGCTCCCATGGGACAGGCCGACGGGGCTACGAGCAGTACTTC. Encoded protein: CASSHGTGRRGYEQYF.

V gene TRBV18 combines with J gene TRBJ1-1; 12 bases align to TRBD1. The germline V gene has CDR1 KGHSH and CDR2 LQKENI. CDR3 length: 15 amino acids. The V gene end was trimmed by 1 base and the J gene end by 5 bases; junction bases not matched to a gene: 2. The CDR3 DNA sequence: TGTGCCAGCTCACCACTGGGACAGGGGGCAACTGAAGCTTTCTTT. Its protein product is CASSPLGQGATEAFF.

V usage is TRBV7-6 and J usage is TRBJ2-1, with D maybe TRBD2 (5 bases). Trimming stripped 0 bases from V and 1 base from J, with 10 bases between. The germline V gene has CDR1 SGHVS and CDR2 FNYEAQ. This CDR3 has 16 residues. DNA for the CDR3: TGTGCCAGCAGCTTAGCGCTAGCCGGTTCCTACAATGAGCAGTTCTTC. Translation: CASSLALAGSYNEQFF.

The chain is built from TRBV14 and TRBJ1-3, with D unresolved. Trimming took off 1 base at V and 4 bases at J, with 11 bases between the two ends. CDR3 size: 15 residues. The germline V gene encodes CDR1 SGHDN and CDR2 FVKESK. The CDR3 sequence: CASSQADNFGNTIYF. The CDR3 nucleotides are TGTGCCAGCAGCCAAGCCGACAACTTCGGAAACACCATATATTTT.

This chain joins TRBV4-1 and TRBJ1-5; no definite D call. Trimming shortened V by 0 bases and J by 7 bases, and 10 bases separated the two germline ends. The CDR3 sequence is 14 residues long. Looked up from germline, CDR1 is MGHRA and CDR2 is YSYEKL. The CDR3: CASSQEERRQPQHF. Written as DNA, the CDR3 is TGCGCCAGCAGCCAAGAGGAGCGGCGCCAGCCCCAGCATTTT.

The chain recombines TRBV11-3 with TRBJ2-2; the D is unclear. The CDR3 is 14 amino acids. Germline CDR1 SGHNT, CDR2 YENEEA. Between the trimmed V and J ends, which lost 8 bases and 0 bases, there was a span of 10 bases. The DNA of the CDR3 is TGTGCCAGCGCAGTGGGCACGAACACCGGGGAGCTGTTTTTT. It specifies CASAVGTNTGELFF.